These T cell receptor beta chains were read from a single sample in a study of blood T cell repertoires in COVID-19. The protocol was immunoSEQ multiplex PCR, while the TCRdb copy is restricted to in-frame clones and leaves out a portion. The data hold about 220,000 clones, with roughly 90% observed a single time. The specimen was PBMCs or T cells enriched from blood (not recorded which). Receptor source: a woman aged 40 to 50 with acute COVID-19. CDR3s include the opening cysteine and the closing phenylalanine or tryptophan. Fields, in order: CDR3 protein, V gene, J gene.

CASSRVVSSGNTIYF	TRBV6-5	TRBJ1-3
CASSQDWQDTEAFF	TRBV4-3	TRBJ1-1
CASSLNGQGGEKLFF	TRBV11-2	TRBJ1-4
CASNLGVMNTEAFF	TRBV7-2	TRBJ1-1
CASTREPTDTQYF	TRBV25-1	TRBJ2-3
CASSPTGGSNTEAFF	TRBV7-6	TRBJ1-1
CSVERTGGNYGYTF	TRBV29-1	TRBJ1-2
CASSRSQDSPLHF	TRBV14	TRBJ1-6
CASSFDIAFSGVEQYF	TRBV6-5	TRBJ2-7
CASSLAMNTEAFF	TRBV11-1	TRBJ1-1
CASSAQLLTGRNEKLFF	TRBV9	TRBJ1-4